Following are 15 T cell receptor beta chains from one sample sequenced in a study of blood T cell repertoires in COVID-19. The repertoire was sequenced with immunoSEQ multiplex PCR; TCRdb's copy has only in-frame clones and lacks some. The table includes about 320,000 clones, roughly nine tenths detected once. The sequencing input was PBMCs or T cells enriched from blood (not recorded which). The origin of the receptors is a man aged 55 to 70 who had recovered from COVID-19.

DNA of the CDR3: TGTGCCAGCAGCTTAGGCCCCGCTTTAGCATCCTACAATGAGCAGTTCTTC. It encodes CASSLGPALASYNEQFF. J is TRBJ2-1 and V is TRBV7-6; D is unclear. The length of the CDR3 is 17 residues. Looked up from germline, CDR1 is SGHVS and CDR2 is FNYEAQ. V lost 1 base and J 1 base, leaving 14 bases between the germline ends.

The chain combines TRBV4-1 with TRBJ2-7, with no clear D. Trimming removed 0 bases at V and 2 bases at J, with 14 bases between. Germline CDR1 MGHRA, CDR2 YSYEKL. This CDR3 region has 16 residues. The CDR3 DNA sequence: TGCGCCAGCAGCCAAGATCAGCTACTATCGACCTACGAGCAGTACTTC. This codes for CASSQDQLLSTYEQYF.

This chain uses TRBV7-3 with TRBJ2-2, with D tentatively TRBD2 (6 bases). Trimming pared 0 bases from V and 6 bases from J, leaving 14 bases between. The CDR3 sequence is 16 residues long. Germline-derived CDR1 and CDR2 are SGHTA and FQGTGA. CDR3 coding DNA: TGTGCCAGCAGCTTAACTGCACTAGCACTACCCGGGGAGCTGTTTTTT. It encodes CASSLTALALPGELFF.

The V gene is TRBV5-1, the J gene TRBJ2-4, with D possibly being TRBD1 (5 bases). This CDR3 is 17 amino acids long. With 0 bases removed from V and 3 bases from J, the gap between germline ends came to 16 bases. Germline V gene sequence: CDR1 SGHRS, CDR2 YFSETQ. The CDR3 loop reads CASSLAGDRGGKNIQYF. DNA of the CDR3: TGCGCCAGCAGCTTGGCCGGAGACAGAGGTGGCAAAAACATTCAGTACTTC.

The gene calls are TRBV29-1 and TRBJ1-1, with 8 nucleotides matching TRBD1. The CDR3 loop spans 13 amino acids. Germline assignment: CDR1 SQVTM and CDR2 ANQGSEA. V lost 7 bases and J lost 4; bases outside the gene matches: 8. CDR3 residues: CSEQGGGGTEAFF. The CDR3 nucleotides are TGCAGCGAACAGGGGGGAGGCGGCACTGAAGCTTTCTTT.

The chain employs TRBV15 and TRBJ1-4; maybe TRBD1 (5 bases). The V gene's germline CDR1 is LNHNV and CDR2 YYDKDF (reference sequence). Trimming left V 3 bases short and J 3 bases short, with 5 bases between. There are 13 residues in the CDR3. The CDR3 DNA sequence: TGTGCCACCAGCAGGGGGCCTAATGAAAAACTGTTTTTT. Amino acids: CATSRGPNEKLFF.

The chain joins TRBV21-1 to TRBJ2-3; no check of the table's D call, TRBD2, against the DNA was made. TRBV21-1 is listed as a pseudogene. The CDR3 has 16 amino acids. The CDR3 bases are TGTGCCAGCAGCAAAGGACTAGCGGGAAGCACAGATACGCAGTATTTT. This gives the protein CASSKGLAGSTDTQYF.

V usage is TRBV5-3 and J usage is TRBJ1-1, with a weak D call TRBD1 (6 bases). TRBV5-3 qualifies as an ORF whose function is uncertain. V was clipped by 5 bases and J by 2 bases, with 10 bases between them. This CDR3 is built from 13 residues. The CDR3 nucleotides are TGTGCCAGAAGAAAACAGGGTAACACTGAAGCTTTCTTT. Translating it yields CARRKQGNTEAFF.

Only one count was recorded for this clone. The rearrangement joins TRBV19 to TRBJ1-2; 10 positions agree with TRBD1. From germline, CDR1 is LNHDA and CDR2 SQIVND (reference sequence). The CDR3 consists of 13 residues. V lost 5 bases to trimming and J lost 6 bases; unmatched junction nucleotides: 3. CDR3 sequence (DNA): TGTGCCAGTAGTTGGGGGACAGGGGATGGCTACACCTTC. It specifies CASSWGTGDGYTF.

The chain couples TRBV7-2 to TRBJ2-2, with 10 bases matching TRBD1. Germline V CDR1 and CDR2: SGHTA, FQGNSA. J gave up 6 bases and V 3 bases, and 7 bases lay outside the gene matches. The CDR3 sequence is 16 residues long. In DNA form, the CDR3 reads TGTGCCAGCAGCTTGTACGGGACAGGGGTAGCCGGGGAGCTGTTTTTT. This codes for CASSLYGTGVAGELFF.

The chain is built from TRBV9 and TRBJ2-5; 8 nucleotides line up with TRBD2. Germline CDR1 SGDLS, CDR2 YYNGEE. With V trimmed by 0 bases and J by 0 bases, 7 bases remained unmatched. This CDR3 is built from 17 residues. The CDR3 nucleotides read TGTGCCAGCAGCGTAGCTCCCGGGACTAGGGACCAAGAGACCCAGTACTTC. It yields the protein CASSVAPGTRDQETQYF.

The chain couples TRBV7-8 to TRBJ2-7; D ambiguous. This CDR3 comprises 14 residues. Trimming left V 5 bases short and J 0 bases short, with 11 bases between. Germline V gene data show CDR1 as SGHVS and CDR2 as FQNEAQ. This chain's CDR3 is CASSGDRSSYEQYF. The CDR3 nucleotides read TGTGCCAGCAGCGGAGATAGAAGCTCCTACGAGCAGTACTTC.

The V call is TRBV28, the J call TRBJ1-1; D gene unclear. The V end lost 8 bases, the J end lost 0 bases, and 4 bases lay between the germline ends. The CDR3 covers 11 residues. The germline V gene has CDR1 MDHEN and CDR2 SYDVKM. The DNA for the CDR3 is TGTGCCAGCTTCATGAACACTGAAGCTTTCTTT. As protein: CASFMNTEAFF.

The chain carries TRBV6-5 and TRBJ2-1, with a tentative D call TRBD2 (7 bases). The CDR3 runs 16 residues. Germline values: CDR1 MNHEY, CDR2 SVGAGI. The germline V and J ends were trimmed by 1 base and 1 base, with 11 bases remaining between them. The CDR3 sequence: CASSYFGGASYNEQFF. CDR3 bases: TGTGCCAGCAGTTACTTTGGGGGGGCTTCCTACAATGAGCAGTTCTTC.

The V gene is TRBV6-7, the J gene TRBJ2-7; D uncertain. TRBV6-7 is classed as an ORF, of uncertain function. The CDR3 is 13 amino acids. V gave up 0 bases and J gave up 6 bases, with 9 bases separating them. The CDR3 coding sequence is TGTGCCAGCAGTTACTCGAAAGCGCCCGAGCAGTACTTC. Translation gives CASSYSKAPEQYF.